This T cell receptor beta chain was found in a study of blood T cell repertoires in COVID-19. Whole-study context: Acute and convalescent COVID-19 specimens originated in the United States, Italy and Spain. PBMCs, B-cell-depleted T cells, or T cells were the source of the cDNA or gDNA that made up the material.

Germline-derived CDR1 and CDR2 are DFQATT and SNEGSKA (reference sequence). The CDR3 length is 14 residues. V lost 3 bases to trimming and J lost 1 base, with 10 bases between them. In the authors' methods: The authors estimated nucleated cell counts from reference gene primer amplification. TCRdb's copy holds only in-frame clones and misses some; the assay was immunoSEQ multiplex PCR. The V and J calls and clone size were taken over from that table, and D and trimming were inferred from the DNA. The sample has roughly 200,000 clones, about four fifths seen once. The sequence derives from a man in his 70s with active or convalescent COVID-19. The chain recombines TRBV20-1 with TRBJ1-5; D not certain. The sample was peripheral blood. The CDR3 protein is CSASPGWSNQPQHF. The CDR3 bases are TGCAGTGCTAGTCCGGGGTGGAGCAATCAGCCCCAGCATTTT.